The entry below describes one T cell receptor beta chain. Its antigen is undetermined. Sequencing used immunoSEQ multiplex PCR; TCRdb keeps in-frame clones, though not all of them. Of 30,000 or so clones in the sample, approximately 90% were seen once. The CDR3 has 12 residues. V was shortened by 4 bases and J by 2 bases, with 6 bases between the two germline ends. Germline V gene data show CDR1 as GTSNPN and CDR2 as SVGIG (reference sequence). The data belong to a study of T cells in localized non-small cell lung cancer. Points from the study as a whole: Sequencing was limited to one tumor region, leaving the possibility of heterogeneity open. Longer overall survival accompanied higher blood T cell density. In adjacent lung appeared a median around 59 of the top 100 tumor clones. Uninvolved adjacent lung showed the highest T cell clonality, exceeding tumor.

This chain links TRBV30 with TRBJ2-1; no firm D call. The receptor comes from a woman aged 35 to 69 with stage III lung adenocarcinoma. The material sequenced was peripheral blood mononuclear cells, taken before any cancer treatment. CDR3 bases: TGTGCCTGGACAGCAACCTACAATGAGCAGTTCTTC. It is translated as CAWTATYNEQFF.